The subject of this entry is one T cell receptor (beta chain). Its antigen target is currently unknown. Ends trimmed: V by 6 bases, J by 10 bases; bases unmatched to a gene: 4. The germline V gene specifies SGHAT as CDR1 and FQNNGV as CDR2. The CDR3 has 12 amino acids, counting the end cysteine and phenylalanine. Of all the DNA, just the CDR3 is kept, 36 bases in frame from base 1. This specimen belongs to a study of cytomegalovirus exposure and HLA in healthy donors (dated by TCRdb to 2015 to 2018). With regard to the full study: An earlier analysis of some 600 of the donors reported approximately 280 Gb of sequence data and around 100 million unique TCR beta sequences obtained from 180 million or so T cells. An earlier analysis of 500 to 650 of the donors applied high-throughput TCR beta sequencing to assess whether each TCR beta V gene segment acted as functional or pseudogenic. Approximately 300 gigabases of sequencing data and 70 million to 100 million unique TCR sequences made up an early release that covered approximately 620 HLA-typed donors. The study was designed to test whether signatures of past pathogen exposure could be identified by cataloging public T cell receptors. Among about 410 genotyped donors of the cohort, an average of around 220,000 unique TCR beta nucleotide sequences was sequenced per donor, of which about 20% were non-productive. The number of donors typed differed by locus, with 629-630 for A, B, C, DRB1 and DQB1, 522 for DQA1, over 600 for DPA1, and some 440 for DPB1. To predict cytomegalovirus infection status, the study combined high-throughput TCR immunosequencing, statistical association of individual TCRs with disease status, and machine learning. Class I and class II HLA loci were covered by the typing at four-digit resolution. The later analysis used no new phenotypic data to find candidate immune exposures, relying instead on TCR beta sequences and their occurrence across donors. Every discovery cohort repertoire had been produced on one sequencing platform. A separate validation cohort of approximately 120 different subjects was used in addition to the 666-subject first cohort. Among the roughly 400 genotyped donors, around 81% belonged to the genetic ancestry cluster associated with self-reported Caucasian donors. The T cell repertoires of 666 subjects were profiled by immunosequencing and related to cytomegalovirus serostatus. Donor age, sex, ethnicity and CMV serostatus were compiled together with the repertoire data. To study patterns of TCR occurrence, a later analysis re-analyzed previously published TCR beta repertoires from just over 650 donors and added high-resolution HLA genotyping. Genome-wide SNP genotypes for about 55% of the 666 donors were used in a later genetic analysis, which treated that subset as a discovery cohort. About five DR-DQ haplotypes were treated as single units for association and clustering because of strong linkage in the cohort.

The cohort comprised some 730 healthy bone marrow donors. All cohort members were sampled while nominally healthy, although unrecorded immune exposures were likely present. The donor tested CMV seronegative, placing the donor among the 352 seronegative members of the cohort. Every donor gave a peripheral blood sample, and the peripheral blood mononuclear cells from that sample were used for TCR beta sequencing. Genomic DNA extraction from the blood cell samples was performed with the Qiagen DNeasy Blood Extraction Kit. The receptor library was made with the immunoSEQ multiplex PCR assay. For the multiplex PCR, a mixture combining 60 forward primers for TCR Vbeta segments and 13 reverse primers for TCR Jbeta segments was used. A multiplex PCR assay on genomic DNA amplified the CDR3 region of rearranged TCR beta genes. The amplified TCR beta libraries were sequenced on the Illumina HiSeq System as 87-base-pair reads. The original pipeline was this. In a later analysis, tens of millions of unique TCR beta chains were counted across the 666 repertoires, and around 11 million of these chains were shared by at least two donors. To remove PCR and sequencing errors, raw reads were error-corrected and collapsed into unique sequences using a nearest-neighbor algorithm that merged closely related sequences. Alignment of CDR3 sequences to IMGT reference sequences was used to assign V, D and J gene segments. For a sequence to be retained, at least a six-nucleotide match to both a V gene segment and a J gene segment was required. A rearrangement counted as productive if the CDR3 had no stop codons and remained in frame with V and J, and every other rearrangement counted as non-productive. Following IMGT convention, CDR3 was defined as the stretch from the second conserved V-encoded cysteine up to the conserved J-encoded phenylalanine. The earlier analysis of 587 of the donors excluded sequences that lacked an unambiguous match to a single V gene segment. In an earlier analysis of around 600 of the donors, V segments were called functional above 56.7% productive rearrangements and were called segregating when the between-donor standard deviation exceeded 5%. A statistical classification framework was built for diagnosing cytomegalovirus status from the catalog of TCR beta chain sequences. A later analysis assigned V and J genes by comparing TCR nucleotide sequences with IMGT/GENE-DB human TR gene sequences. The TCRdist pipeline was used in a later analysis to assign CDR3 sequences and most-parsimonious VDJ recombination scenarios. A later analysis defined each TCR beta chain by its CDR3 amino acid sequence plus V-gene family, and excluded reads lacking a unique V-gene family. As a way to deal with suspected cross-contamination and a sequencing artifact, a later analysis dropped 640 or so nucleotide sequences that were highly shared and had low generation probability. In a later analysis, a clonal expansion index was calculated for each public chain from normalized within-repertoire ranks of inferred template counts. In a later analysis, generation probabilities were computed with a VDJ recombination model fitted to out-of-frame rearrangements, and the resulting probabilities were checked against IGoR. In a later analysis, hypergeometric tests were used to score TCR-TCR, TCR-HLA and TCR-CMV co-occurrence, with a repertoire-size bias correction applied to TCR pairs. A later analysis estimated false discovery rates by permuting HLA or CMV assignments 20 times. In a later analysis, co-occurring TCRs were grouped using DBSCAN, with TCRdist sequence similarity added in when clustering inside HLA-allele-positive subsets. Repertoires with fewer than 30,000 or more than 120,000 public chains, plus five repertoires with anomalous nucleotide sharing, were excluded from co-occurrence clustering. Imported from immuneACCESS, the table was reduced by TCRdb to in-frame sequences with V and J called. These copies leave out some clones; in studies compared against another copy, an unresolved V gene accounts for under half, and the cause of the remainder is not known. The DNA gave D and trimming, while V, J and clone size come from that table. This sample's records show approximately 46,000 clones. The leading ten clones occupy 7.5% to 9% of the sample.

Findings and caveats that apply to the study as a whole: Some IMGT-functional V segments, including TRBV6-2 and TRBV6-3, could not be distinguished by the 87-base-pair reads and were therefore excluded. A further reported finding was that TCR beta sequences accurately predicted the HLA-A and HLA-B alleles for most subjects in the first cohort. Sequencing depth was assumed to be roughly uniform across donors in the presence/absence analyses, though that assumption may not hold. In both the original and validation cohorts, the classifier was reported to diagnose cytomegalovirus status with high specificity and sensitivity. A later analysis found that HLA-associated TCR beta chains were more clonally expanded and had lower generation probabilities than equally common non-associated chains. In an earlier analysis of roughly 500 of the donors, most TCR beta V segments appeared in productive rearrangements about 87% or about 30% of the time, broadly matching IMGT annotations. According to the authors, the approach could potentially be generalized to other disease states and immunological phenotypes. The study listed approximately 150 TCR beta chains as associated with cytomegalovirus. Because HLA typing was unavailable for some donors at each locus, only the typed subset was used in association tests. A group of highly shared sequence variants was considered likely to be a technical artifact of the sequencing pipeline. Linkage disequilibrium might explain the correlated functional status among segregating V segments, but an unknown experimental factor could not be ruled out. The cohort was sequenced for TCR beta chains only, and without alpha or paired-chain data the features that could be detected were limited. Most TCR sequences were seen in very few donors, while some public TCRs were found in many individuals. For the cohort, immune exposure information was limited to CMV serostatus. A later genetic analysis associated a missense DCLRE1C variant with V-gene and J-gene trimming of TCR beta chains, and an independent cohort replicated the association. In a later analysis, TCR association rates were found to vary across HLA loci, with the most associated TCRs seen for DRB1 alleles and the fewest for HLA-C alleles. Several of the top co-occurrence clusters appeared to be linked to parvovirus B19, influenza, CMV and Epstein-Barr virus, according to a later analysis. According to a later analysis, most CMV-associated TCR beta chains appeared to be HLA-restricted, and the HLA associations seemed to be driven largely by CMV exposure. At a false discovery rate of 0.05, a later analysis linked under 20,000 TCR beta sequences to specific HLA alleles. Seventeen rarely observed V segments, including chromosome 9 orphons, were excluded from the earlier analysis of 550 to 700 of the donors because counts were too low. When HLA alleles, especially DR and DQ, strongly co-occurred, TCR associations were difficult to assign to individual alleles. According to a later genetic analysis, donors in an Asian-associated ancestry cluster had fewer N-insertions in productive TCRs than the approximately 700-donor mean. A few of the identified cytomegalovirus-associated TCR beta chains were confirmed in vitro to be specific for cytomegalovirus antigens.

The chain is encoded by TRBV11-2 joined to TRBJ2-3; a stretch of 10 junction bases matches TRBD2. The clonotype originates from a male donor in good health and CMV-seronegative. Source material: PBMCs. The CDR3 region reads CASRIAGGAQYF. The DNA sequence is given as TGTGCCAGCAGGATAGCGGGAGGAGCGCAGTATTTT. Beyond the CDR3, the reference TRBV11-2 and TRBJ2-3 genes provide the residues; the full variable domain reads: EAGVAQSPRYKIIEKRQSVAFWCNPISGHATLYWYQQILGQGPKLLIQFQNNGVVDDSQLPKDRFSAERLKGVDSTLKIQPAKLEDSAVYLCASRIAGGAQYFGPGTRLTVL.